Listed below are T cell receptor beta chains from one sample, sequenced in a study of Graves' ophthalmopathy and Graves' hyperthyroidism. TCRdb used MiXCR to reprocess the multiplex PCR reads, holding one entry per CDR3 protein. This table holds 680,000 or so distinct CDR3 sequences, about 20% found once. The specimen was peripheral blood. These receptors originate from a woman in her late teens or twenties with stable Graves' hyperthyroidism. Some clones in this sample may be carry-over from other donors' samples. Each CDR3 is given with its conserved first and last residue. The D gene is left open where the match is weak. Some rows mark clone size as missing; the rest say once, few, many or name a class of expanded clone.

abundance: many; j_gene: TRBJ1-1; d_gene: TRBD1; v_gene: TRBV2; CDR3aa: CASRTGEWGTEAFF; CDR3nt: TGTGCCAGCAGGACAGGGGAGTGGGGCACTGAAGCTTTCTTT
abundance: few; j_gene: TRBJ2-2; d_gene: .; v_gene: TRBV5-1; CDR3aa: CASSLSGDTGELFF; CDR3nt: TGCGCCAGCAGCTTGTCAGGGGACACCGGGGAGCTGTTTTTT
abundance: few; j_gene: TRBJ2-2; d_gene: TRBD2; v_gene: TRBV11-2; CDR3aa: CASSKTSGTVGELFF; CDR3nt: TGTGCCAGCAGCAAGACTAGCGGGACGGTCGGGGAGCTGTTTTTT
abundance: many; j_gene: TRBJ1-1; d_gene: .; v_gene: TRBV27; CDR3aa: CASSLSLAGMNTEAFF; CDR3nt: TGTGCCAGCAGTTTATCGTTAGCAGGGATGAACACTGAAGCTTTCTTT
abundance: many; j_gene: TRBJ1-2; d_gene: .; v_gene: TRBV12-3/TRBV12-4; CDR3aa: CASSAGTVNYGYTF; CDR3nt: TGTGCCAGCAGTGCCGGGACCGTTAACTATGGCTACACCTTC
abundance: many; j_gene: TRBJ2-7; d_gene: .; v_gene: TRBV2; CDR3aa: CASSEANRAYEQYF; CDR3nt: TGTGCCAGCAGTGAAGCGAACAGGGCCTACGAGCAGTACTTC
abundance: many; j_gene: TRBJ2-5; d_gene: TRBD2; v_gene: TRBV12-3/TRBV12-4; CDR3aa: CASSFLAGKETQYF; CDR3nt: TGTGCCAGCAGTTTCCTAGCGGGGAAGGAGACCCAGTACTTC
abundance: many; j_gene: TRBJ1-2; d_gene: .; v_gene: TRBV28; CDR3aa: CASSLGAGDGYTF; CDR3nt: TGTGCCAGCAGTTTAGGGGCAGGGGACGGCTACACCTTC
abundance: many; j_gene: TRBJ1-1; d_gene: .; v_gene: TRBV6-1; CDR3aa: CASSRTEGRRTAFF; CDR3nt: TGTGCCAGCAGCAGGACAGAGGGCCGGAGGACAGCTTTCTTT
abundance: .; j_gene: TRBJ1-1; d_gene: .; v_gene: TRBV12-3/TRBV12-4; CDR3aa: CASSASGRFHTFF; CDR3nt: TGTGCCAGCAGTGCCTCGGGACGCTTCCATACTTTCTTT
abundance: many; j_gene: TRBJ2-7; d_gene: TRBD2; v_gene: TRBV27; CDR3aa: CASSLLLFSGGPDEQYF; CDR3nt: TGTGCCAGCAGTTTACTCCTCTTTAGCGGGGGACCCGACGAGCAGTACTTC
abundance: many; j_gene: TRBJ1-5; d_gene: .; v_gene: TRBV25-1; CDR3aa: CASSEDTNQPQHF; CDR3nt: TGTGCCAGCAGTGAGGACACCAATCAGCCCCAGCATTTT
abundance: few; j_gene: TRBJ1-1; d_gene: .; v_gene: TRBV6-5; CDR3aa: CASSYKGRDTEAFF; CDR3nt: TGTGCCAGCAGTTACAAGGGCCGGGACACTGAAGCTTTCTTT
abundance: many; j_gene: TRBJ1-1; d_gene: .; v_gene: TRBV11-2; CDR3aa: CASSPPGSTTEAFF; CDR3nt: TGTGCCAGCAGCCCCCCGGGGTCCACCACTGAAGCTTTCTTT
abundance: many; j_gene: TRBJ2-7; d_gene: TRBD2; v_gene: TRBV12-3/TRBV12-4; CDR3aa: CASSLGGTGLTYF; CDR3nt: TGTGCCAGCAGTTTGGGAGGTACGGGACTAACCTACTTC
abundance: many; j_gene: TRBJ1-5; d_gene: .; v_gene: TRBV27; CDR3aa: CASSLRDANQPQHF; CDR3nt: TGTGCCAGCAGTCTCCGGGACGCCAATCAGCCCCAGCATTTT
abundance: once; j_gene: TRBJ1-1; d_gene: .; v_gene: TRBV12-3/TRBV12-4; CDR3aa: CASTRGTLDTEAFF; CDR3nt: TGTGCCAGCACCAGGGGTACCTTGGACACTGAAGCTTTCTTT
abundance: .; j_gene: TRBJ2-7; d_gene: .; v_gene: TRBV7-3; CDR3aa: CASSLTGGKEQYF; CDR3nt: TGTGCCAGCAGCTTAACTGGTGGAAAGGAGCAGTACTTC
abundance: many; j_gene: TRBJ1-1; d_gene: TRBD1; v_gene: TRBV6-5; CDR3aa: CASRGQGALNTEAFF; CDR3nt: TGTGCCAGCAGGGGACAGGGGGCTCTTAACACTGAAGCTTTCTTT
abundance: few; j_gene: TRBJ2-6; d_gene: TRBD2; v_gene: TRBV11-1; CDR3aa: CASSTRTSGGAPANVLTF; CDR3nt: TGTGCCAGCAGCACCCGGACTAGCGGGGGGGCCCCGGCCAACGTCCTGACTTTC
abundance: many; j_gene: TRBJ2-4; d_gene: .; v_gene: TRBV7-2; CDR3aa: CASSPTDTIQYF; CDR3nt: TGTGCCAGCAGCCCGACGGATACTATTCAGTACTTC
abundance: few; j_gene: TRBJ1-1; d_gene: TRBD1; v_gene: TRBV27; CDR3aa: CASNPDRGGETEAFF; CDR3nt: TGTGCCAGCAACCCGGACAGGGGAGGAGAAACTGAAGCTTTCTTT
abundance: few; j_gene: TRBJ1-1; d_gene: TRBD1; v_gene: TRBV3-1; CDR3aa: CASSQGTGDGGTEAFF; CDR3nt: TGTGCCAGCAGCCAGGGGACAGGGGATGGGGGTACTGAAGCTTTCTTT
abundance: many; j_gene: TRBJ2-5; d_gene: .; v_gene: TRBV7-2; CDR3aa: CASSLTLGRQETQYF; CDR3nt: TGTGCCAGCAGCTTGACCCTGGGCCGCCAAGAGACCCAGTACTTC
abundance: .; j_gene: TRBJ1-1; d_gene: .; v_gene: TRBV30; CDR3aa: CAWTRANTEAFF; CDR3nt: TGTGCCTGGACCCGAGCGAACACTGAAGCTTTCTTT
abundance: .; j_gene: TRBJ2-5; d_gene: .; v_gene: TRBV7-8; CDR3aa: CASSLAWTGQETQYF; CDR3nt: TGTGCCAGCAGCTTAGCCTGGACTGGCCAAGAGACCCAGTACTTC
abundance: few; j_gene: TRBJ1-5; d_gene: .; v_gene: TRBV12-3/TRBV12-4; CDR3aa: CASSIQVSIQPQHF; CDR3nt: TGTGCCAGCAGTATACAGGTATCGATTCAGCCTCAGCATTTT
abundance: .; j_gene: TRBJ1-1; d_gene: TRBD1; v_gene: TRBV20-1; CDR3aa: CSARGTANTEVFF; CDR3nt: TGCAGTGCTAGGGGGACAGCAAACACTGAAGTTTTCTTT